What follows describes a single TCR beta chain. This specimen belongs to a study of blood T cell repertoires in COVID-19. Produced via immunoSEQ multiplex PCR; TCRdb's table is partial and in-frame only. The sample consists of tens of thousands of clones, 78% of them appearing once. V was cut by 3 bases and J by 6 bases, with 6 bases left in between. The CDR3 contains 11 residues. Germline V CDR1 and CDR2: DFQATT, SNEGSKA (reference sequence). The genes are TRBV20-1 and TRBJ1-3; D not certain. This TCR came from a human donor in a cohort sampled during active COVID-19. The sample comprised peripheral blood. The CDR3 protein is CSASWQNTIYF. The DNA for the CDR3 is TGCAGTGCTAGTTGGCAAAACACCATATATTTT.